The clone carrying this T cell receptor beta chain has just a few counts. The sample is drawn from a study of identical twins. The CDR3 totals 13 residues. The germline V gene has CDR1 DFQATT and CDR2 SNEGSKA (reference sequence). V was pared by 3 bases and J by 0 bases, with 6 bases between. Template switching added a universal primer binding site, and final cDNA carried unique molecular identifiers. One entry per CDR3 protein results from TCRdb running MiXCR on the 5' RACE reads. The sample has some 760,000 distinct CDR3 sequences, roughly 18% seen once; the top ten hold around 12%. These data were likewise used in another study, on T cells expressing NK-cell markers.

The material sequenced was PBMCs. The chain joins TRBV20-1 to TRBJ1-3; D is unresolved. The source is a woman between 18 and 29 years old in good health. This chain's CDR3 is CSASWDSGNTIYF. The DNA of the CDR3 is TGCAGTGCTAGTTGGGACTCTGGAAACACCATATATTTT.